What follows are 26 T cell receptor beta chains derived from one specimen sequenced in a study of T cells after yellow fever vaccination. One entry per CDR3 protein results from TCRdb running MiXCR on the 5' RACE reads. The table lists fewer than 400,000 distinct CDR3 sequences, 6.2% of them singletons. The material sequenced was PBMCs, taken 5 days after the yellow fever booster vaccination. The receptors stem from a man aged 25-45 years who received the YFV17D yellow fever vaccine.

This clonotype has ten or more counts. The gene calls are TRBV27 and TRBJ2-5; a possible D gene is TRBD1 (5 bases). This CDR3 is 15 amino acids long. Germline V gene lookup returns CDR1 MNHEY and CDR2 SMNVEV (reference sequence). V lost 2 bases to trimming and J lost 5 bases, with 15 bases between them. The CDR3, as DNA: TGTGCCAGCAGTTTAACAGGCCTACCACGGGAGACCCAGTACTTC. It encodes CASSLTGLPRETQYF.

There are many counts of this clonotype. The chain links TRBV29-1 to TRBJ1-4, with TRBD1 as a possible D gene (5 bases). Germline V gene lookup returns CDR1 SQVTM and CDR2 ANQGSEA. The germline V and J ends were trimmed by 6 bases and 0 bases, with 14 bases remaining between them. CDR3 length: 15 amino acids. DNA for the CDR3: TGCAGCGTGACAGCGTGGGGGTCAACTAATGAAAAACTGTTTTTT. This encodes CSVTAWGSTNEKLFF.

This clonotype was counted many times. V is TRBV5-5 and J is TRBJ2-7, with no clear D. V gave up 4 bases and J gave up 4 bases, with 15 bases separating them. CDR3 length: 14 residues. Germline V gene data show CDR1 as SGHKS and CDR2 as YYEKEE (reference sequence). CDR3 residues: CASSLGPEGYEQYF. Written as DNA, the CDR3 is TGTGCCAGCAGCCTAGGGCCAGAAGGATACGAGCAGTACTTC.

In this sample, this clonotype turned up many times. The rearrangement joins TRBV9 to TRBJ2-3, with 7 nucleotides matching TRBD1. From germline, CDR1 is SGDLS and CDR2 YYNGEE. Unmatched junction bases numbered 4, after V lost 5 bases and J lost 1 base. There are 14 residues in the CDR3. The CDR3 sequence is CASSDRVGTDTQYF. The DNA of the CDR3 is TGTGCCAGCAGTGACAGGGTAGGCACAGATACGCAGTATTTT.

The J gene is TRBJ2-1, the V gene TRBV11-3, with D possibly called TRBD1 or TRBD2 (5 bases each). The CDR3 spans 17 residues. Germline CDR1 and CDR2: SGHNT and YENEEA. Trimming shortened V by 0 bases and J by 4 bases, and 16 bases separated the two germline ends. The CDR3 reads CASSLEGQRYRYNEQFF. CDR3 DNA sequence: TGTGCCAGCAGCTTAGAGGGGCAGCGGTACCGATACAATGAGCAGTTCTTC.

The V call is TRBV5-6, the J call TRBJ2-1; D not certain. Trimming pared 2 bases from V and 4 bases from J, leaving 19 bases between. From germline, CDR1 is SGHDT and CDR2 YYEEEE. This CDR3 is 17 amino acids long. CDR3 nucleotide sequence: TGTGCCAGCAGCTTAGGGCTATCCCACCTAACTTACAATGAGCAGTTCTTC. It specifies CASSLGLSHLTYNEQFF.

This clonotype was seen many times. The CDR3 sequence: CASSLGQRGYTF. CDR3 bases: TGCGCCAGCAGCTTGGGGCAGCGGGGCTACACCTTC. The rearrangement joins TRBV5-1 to TRBJ1-2; D is unclear. Trimming took 0 bases from V and 8 from J, leaving 8 bases between them. CDR3 size: 12 residues. Germline V gene sequence: CDR1 SGHRS, CDR2 YFSETQ.

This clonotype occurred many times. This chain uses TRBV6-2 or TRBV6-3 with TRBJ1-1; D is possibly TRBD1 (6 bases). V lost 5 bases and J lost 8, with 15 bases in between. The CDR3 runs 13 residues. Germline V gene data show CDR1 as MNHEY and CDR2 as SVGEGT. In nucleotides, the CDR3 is TGTGCCAGCAGTCCTTCAGGACAGAGAGAAGCTTTCTTT. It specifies CASSPSGQREAFF.

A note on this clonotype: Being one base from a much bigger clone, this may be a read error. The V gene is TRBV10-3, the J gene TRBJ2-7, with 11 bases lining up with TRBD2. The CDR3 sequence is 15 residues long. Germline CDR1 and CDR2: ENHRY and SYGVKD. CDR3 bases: TGTTCCACCCAAGGCGACACTAGCGGGAGATCTGAGCAGTACTTC. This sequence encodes CSTQGDTSGRSEQYF.

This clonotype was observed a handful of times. The CDR3 reads CASSSALDCEQYF. CDR3 DNA: TGTGCCAGCAGCTCTGCCCTGGATTGCGAGCAGTACTTC. The rearrangement uses TRBV21-1 and TRBJ2-7; the DNA was not used to check the table's D call, TRBD1. TRBV21-1 represents a pseudogene. The CDR3 sequence is 13 residues long.

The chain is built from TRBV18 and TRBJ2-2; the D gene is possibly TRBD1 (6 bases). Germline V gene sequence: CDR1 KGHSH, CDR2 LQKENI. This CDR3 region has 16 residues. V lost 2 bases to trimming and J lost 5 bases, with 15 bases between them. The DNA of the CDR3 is TGTGCCAGCTCACCAGGGCAGGACAGAGCTACCGGGGAGCTGTTTTTT. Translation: CASSPGQDRATGELFF.

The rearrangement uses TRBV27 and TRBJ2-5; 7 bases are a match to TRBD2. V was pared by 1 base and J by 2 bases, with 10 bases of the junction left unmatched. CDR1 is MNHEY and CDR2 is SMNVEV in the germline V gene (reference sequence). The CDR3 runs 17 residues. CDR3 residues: CASSLFGGGPYQETQYF. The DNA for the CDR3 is TGTGCCAGCAGTTTATTCGGGGGAGGGCCCTATCAAGAGACCCAGTACTTC.

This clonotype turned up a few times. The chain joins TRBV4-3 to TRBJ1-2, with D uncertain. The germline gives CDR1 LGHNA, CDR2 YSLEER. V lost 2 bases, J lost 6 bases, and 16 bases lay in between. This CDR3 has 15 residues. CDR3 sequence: CASSQSRSLSDGYTF. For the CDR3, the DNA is TGCGCCAGCAGCCAATCCCGTTCCTTATCCGATGGCTACACCTTC.

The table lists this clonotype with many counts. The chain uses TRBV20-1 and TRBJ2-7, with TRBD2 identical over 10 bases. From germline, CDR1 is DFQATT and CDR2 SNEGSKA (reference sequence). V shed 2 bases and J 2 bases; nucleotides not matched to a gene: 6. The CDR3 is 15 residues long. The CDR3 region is CSARLAGDVTYEQYF. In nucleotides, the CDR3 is TGCAGTGCTAGACTAGCGGGAGACGTTACCTACGAGCAGTACTTC.

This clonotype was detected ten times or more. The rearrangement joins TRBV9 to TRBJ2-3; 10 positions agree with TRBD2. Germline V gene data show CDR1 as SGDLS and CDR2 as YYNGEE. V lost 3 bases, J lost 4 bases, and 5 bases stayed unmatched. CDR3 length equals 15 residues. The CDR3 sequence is CASSGSGRWPDTQYF. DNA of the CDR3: TGTGCCAGCAGCGGTAGCGGGAGGTGGCCAGATACGCAGTATTTT. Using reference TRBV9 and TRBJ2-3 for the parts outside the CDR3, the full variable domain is DSGVTQTPKHLITATGQRVTLRCSPRSGDLSVYWYQQSLDQGLQFLIQYYNGEERAKGNILERFSAQQFPDLHSELNLSSLELGDSALYFCASSGSGRWPDTQYFGPGTRLTVL.

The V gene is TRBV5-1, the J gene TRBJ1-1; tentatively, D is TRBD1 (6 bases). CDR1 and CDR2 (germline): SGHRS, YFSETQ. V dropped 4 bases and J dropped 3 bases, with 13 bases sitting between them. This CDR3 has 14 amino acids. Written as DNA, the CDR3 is TGCGCCAGCAGCCAGGACAGTCGATACACTGAAGCTTTCTTT. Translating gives CASSQDSRYTEAFF.

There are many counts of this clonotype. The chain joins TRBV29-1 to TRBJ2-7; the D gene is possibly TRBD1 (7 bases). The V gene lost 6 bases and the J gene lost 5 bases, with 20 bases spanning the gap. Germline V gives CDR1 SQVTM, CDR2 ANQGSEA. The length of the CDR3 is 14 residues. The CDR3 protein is CSVEGGGGGDEQYF. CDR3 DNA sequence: TGCAGCGTAGAGGGCGGAGGGGGCGGCGACGAGCAGTACTTC.

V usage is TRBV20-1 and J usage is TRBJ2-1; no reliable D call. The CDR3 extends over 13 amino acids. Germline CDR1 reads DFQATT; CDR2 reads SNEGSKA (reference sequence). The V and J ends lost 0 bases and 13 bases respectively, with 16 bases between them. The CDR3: CSARDPARPYQFF. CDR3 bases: TGCAGTGCTAGAGATCCAGCCCGCCCGTATCAGTTCTTC.

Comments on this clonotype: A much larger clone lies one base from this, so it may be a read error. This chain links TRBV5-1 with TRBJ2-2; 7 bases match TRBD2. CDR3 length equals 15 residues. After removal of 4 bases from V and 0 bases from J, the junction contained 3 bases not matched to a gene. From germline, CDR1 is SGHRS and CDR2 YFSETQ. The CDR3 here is CASSPTSANTGELFF. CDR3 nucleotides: TGCGCCAGCAGCCCAACTAGCGCGAACACCGGGGAGCTGTTTTTT. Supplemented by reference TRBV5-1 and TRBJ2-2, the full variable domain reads KAGVTQTPRYLIKTRGQQVTLSCSPISGHRSVSWYQQTPGQGLQFLFEYFSETQRNKGNFPGRFSGRQFSNSRSEMNVSTLELGDSALYLCASSPTSANTGELFFGEGSRLTVL.

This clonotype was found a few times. The CDR3 DNA sequence: TGCGCCAGCAGCCAAGACGTCCGACGGTACGAGCAGTACTTC. This sequence encodes CASSQDVRRYEQYF. This chain uses TRBV4-3 with TRBJ2-7; no clear D. Germline V CDR1 and CDR2: LGHNA, YSLEER. The CDR3 contains 14 residues. The V end was cut by 0 bases, the J end by 4 bases, with 10 bases between.

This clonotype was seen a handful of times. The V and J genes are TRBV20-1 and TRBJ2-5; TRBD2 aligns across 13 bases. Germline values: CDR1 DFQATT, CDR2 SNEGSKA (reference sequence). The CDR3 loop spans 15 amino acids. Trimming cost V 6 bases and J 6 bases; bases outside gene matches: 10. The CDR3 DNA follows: TGCAGTGCGTACTCCGGGACTAGCGGGGCCCAGACCCAGTACTTC. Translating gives CSAYSGTSGAQTQYF.

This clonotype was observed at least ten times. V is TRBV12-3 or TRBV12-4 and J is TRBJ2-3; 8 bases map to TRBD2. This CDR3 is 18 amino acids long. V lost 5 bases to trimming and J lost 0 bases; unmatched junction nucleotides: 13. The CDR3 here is CASSRRRLASASTDTQYF. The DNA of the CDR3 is TGTGCCAGCAGTCGCCGGCGACTAGCGAGCGCTAGCACAGATACGCAGTATTTT.

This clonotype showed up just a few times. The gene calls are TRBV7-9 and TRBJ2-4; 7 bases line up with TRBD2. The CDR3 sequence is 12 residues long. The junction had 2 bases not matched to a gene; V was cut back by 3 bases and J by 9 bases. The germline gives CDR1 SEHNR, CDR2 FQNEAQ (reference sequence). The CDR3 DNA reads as TGTGCCAGCAGCTTCGGGGAGGGCATTCAGTACTTC. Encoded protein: CASSFGEGIQYF.

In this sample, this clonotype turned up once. This chain's CDR3 is CASKRGGAVGYTQYF. The CDR3 DNA sequence: TGTGCCAGCAAACGAGGGGGGGCAGTTGGATATACGCAGTATTTT. The rearrangement uses TRBV27 and TRBJ2-3, with D possibly TRBD2 on 7 matching bases. This CDR3 has 15 residues. Trimming took 7 bases from V and 7 from J, leaving 21 bases between them. Per germline, CDR1 MNHEY and CDR2 SMNVEV (reference sequence).

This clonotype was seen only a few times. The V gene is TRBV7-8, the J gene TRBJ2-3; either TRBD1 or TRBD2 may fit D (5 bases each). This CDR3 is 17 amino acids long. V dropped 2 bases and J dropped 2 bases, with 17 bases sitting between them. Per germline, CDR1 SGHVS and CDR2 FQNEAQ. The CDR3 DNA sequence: TGTGCCAGCAGCTTAAACGACGGCGAGGGGATCACAGATACGCAGTATTTT. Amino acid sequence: CASSLNDGEGITDTQYF.

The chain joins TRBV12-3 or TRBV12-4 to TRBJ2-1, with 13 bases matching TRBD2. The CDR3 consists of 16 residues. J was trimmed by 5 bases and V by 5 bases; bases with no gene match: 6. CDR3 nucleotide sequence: TGTGCCAGCAGTGGGGGACTAGCGGGATACAACAATGAGCAGTTCTTC. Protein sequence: CASSGGLAGYNNEQFF.